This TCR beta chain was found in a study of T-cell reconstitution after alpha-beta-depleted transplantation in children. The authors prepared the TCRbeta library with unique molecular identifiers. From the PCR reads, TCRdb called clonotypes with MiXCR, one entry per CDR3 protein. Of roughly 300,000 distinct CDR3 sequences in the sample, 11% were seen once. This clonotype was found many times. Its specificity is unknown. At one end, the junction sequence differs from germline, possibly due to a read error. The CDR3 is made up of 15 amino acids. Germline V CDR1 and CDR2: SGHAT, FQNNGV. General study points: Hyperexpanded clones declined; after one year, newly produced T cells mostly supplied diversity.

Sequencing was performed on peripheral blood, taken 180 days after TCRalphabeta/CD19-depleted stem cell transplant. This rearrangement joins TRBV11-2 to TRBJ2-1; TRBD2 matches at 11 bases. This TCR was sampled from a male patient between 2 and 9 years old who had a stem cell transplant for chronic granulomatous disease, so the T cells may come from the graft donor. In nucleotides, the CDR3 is TGTGCCAGCAGGTTAGGGACTAGCGGATACAATGAGCAGTTCTTC. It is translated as CASRLGTSGYNEQFF.